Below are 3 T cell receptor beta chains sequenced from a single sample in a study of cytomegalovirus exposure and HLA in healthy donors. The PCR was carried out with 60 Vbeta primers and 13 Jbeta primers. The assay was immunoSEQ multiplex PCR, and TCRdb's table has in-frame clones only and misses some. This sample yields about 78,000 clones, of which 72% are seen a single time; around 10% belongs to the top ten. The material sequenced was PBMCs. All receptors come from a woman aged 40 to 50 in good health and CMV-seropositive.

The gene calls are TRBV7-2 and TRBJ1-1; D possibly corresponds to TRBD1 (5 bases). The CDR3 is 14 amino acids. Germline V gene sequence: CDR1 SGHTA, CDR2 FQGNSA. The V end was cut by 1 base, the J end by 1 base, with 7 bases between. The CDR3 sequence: CASSLVGQNTEAFF. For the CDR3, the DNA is TGTGCCAGCAGCTTAGTTGGACAGAACACTGAAGCTTTCTTT. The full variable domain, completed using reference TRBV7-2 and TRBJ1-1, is GAGVSQSPSNKVTEKGKDVELRCDPISGHTALYWYRQSLGQGLEFLIYFQGNSAPDKSGLPSDRFSAERTGGSVSTLTIQRTQQEDSAVYLCASSLVGQNTEAFFGQGTRLTVV.

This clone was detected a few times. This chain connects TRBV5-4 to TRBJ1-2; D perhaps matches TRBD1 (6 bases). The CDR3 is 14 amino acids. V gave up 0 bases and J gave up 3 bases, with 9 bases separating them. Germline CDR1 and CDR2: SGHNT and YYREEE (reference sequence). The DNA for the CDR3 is TGTGCCAGCAGCTTGGCGGGGGGCTACTATGGCTACACCTTC. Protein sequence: CASSLAGGYYGYTF.

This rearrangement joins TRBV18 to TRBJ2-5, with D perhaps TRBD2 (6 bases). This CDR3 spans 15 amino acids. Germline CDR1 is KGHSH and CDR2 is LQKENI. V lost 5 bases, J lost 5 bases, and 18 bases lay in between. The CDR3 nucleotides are TGTGCCAGCTCAACCGTCGGGCAAGGAGGGGAGACCCAGTACTTC. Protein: CASSTVGQGGETQYF.